This is a list of T cell receptor beta chains from one sample in a study of regulatory T cells in long-lasting Graves disease. Each CDR3 protein is one row after TCRdb ran MiXCR on the multiplex PCR reads. Of 350,000 to 450,000 distinct CDR3 sequences in the sample, approximately 15% were seen once. These sequences were also reported in another study, on T cells in Graves' hyperthyroidism and ophthalmopathy.

This specimen was peripheral blood mononuclear cells (PBMCs), taken at new diagnosis, from a patient treated with antithyroid drugs. Receptor source: a man aged 35-49 years with Graves disease. CDR3s include the opening cysteine and the closing phenylalanine or tryptophan. A D gene is named only where the DNA matches it firmly. Part of the rows lack a size; the others show once, few, many or a class for expanded clones.

d_call: TRBD2; v_call: TRBV29-1; j_call: TRBJ2-1; clone_size: many; cdr3_length: 22; cdr3_aa: CSATGQIDTTGTSGGTYNEQFF; cdr3_nt: TGCAGCGCCACGGGACAAATTGACACCACCGGGACTAGCGGGGGTACCTACAATGAGCAGTTCTTC
d_call: TRBD1; v_call: TRBV20-1; j_call: TRBJ1-5; clone_size: many; cdr3_length: 14; cdr3_aa: CSASPQGVSQPQHF; cdr3_nt: TGCAGTGCTAGTCCTCAGGGGGTTAGTCAGCCCCAGCATTTT
d_call: TRBD2; v_call: TRBV20-1; j_call: TRBJ2-2; clone_size: many; cdr3_length: 17; cdr3_aa: CSANGWGGTQNTGELFF; cdr3_nt: TGCAGTGCGAATGGGTGGGGGGGGACCCAAAACACCGGGGAGCTGTTTTTT
d_call: .; v_call: TRBV20-1; j_call: TRBJ1-1; clone_size: .; cdr3_length: 13; cdr3_aa: CSAIPPTATEAFF; cdr3_nt: TGCAGTGCTATACCCCCCACGGCCACTGAAGCTTTCTTT
d_call: TRBD1; v_call: TRBV29-1; j_call: TRBJ2-1; clone_size: .; cdr3_length: 15; cdr3_aa: CSAPGGQGVYNEQFF; cdr3_nt: TGCAGCGCCCCCGGGGGACAGGGGGTCTACAATGAGCAGTTCTTC
d_call: .; v_call: TRBV18; j_call: TRBJ2-7; clone_size: many; cdr3_length: 13; cdr3_aa: CASSPVSGDEQYF; cdr3_nt: TGTGCCAGCTCACCGGTTTCGGGGGACGAGCAGTACTTC
d_call: .; v_call: TRBV28; j_call: TRBJ2-3; clone_size: many; cdr3_length: 16; cdr3_aa: CASSSSGTALRDTQYF; cdr3_nt: TGTGCCAGCAGTTCCTCCGGGACCGCCCTAAGGGATACGCAGTATTTT
d_call: .; v_call: TRBV3-1; j_call: TRBJ1-1; clone_size: once; cdr3_length: 15; cdr3_aa: CASSQPRALNTEAFF; cdr3_nt: TGTGCCAGCAGCCAGCCCCGGGCATTGAACACTGAAGCTTTCTTT
d_call: .; v_call: TRBV11-3; j_call: TRBJ2-2; clone_size: .; cdr3_length: 13; cdr3_aa: CASSFRYTGELFF; cdr3_nt: TGTGCCAGCAGCTTCAGATACACCGGGGAGCTGTTTTTT
d_call: TRBD1; v_call: TRBV20-1; j_call: TRBJ2-1; clone_size: many; cdr3_length: 13; cdr3_aa: CSATGQGAGEQFF; cdr3_nt: TGCAGTGCAACCGGACAGGGGGCGGGTGAGCAGTTCTTC
d_call: .; v_call: TRBV4-3; j_call: TRBJ2-2; clone_size: .; cdr3_length: 16; cdr3_aa: CASSHLQGAPTGELFF; cdr3_nt: TGCGCCAGCAGCCACCTACAAGGGGCGCCCACCGGGGAGCTGTTTTTT
d_call: .; v_call: TRBV12-3/TRBV12-4; j_call: TRBJ2-3; clone_size: few; cdr3_length: 14; cdr3_aa: CASSWEQGTDTQYF; cdr3_nt: TGTGCCAGCAGCTGGGAACAGGGAACAGATACGCAGTATTTT
d_call: .; v_call: TRBV4-3; j_call: TRBJ1-1; clone_size: many; cdr3_length: 13; cdr3_aa: CVSSQDRQLEAFF; cdr3_nt: TGCGTCAGCAGCCAAGATAGGCAGCTTGAAGCTTTCTTT
d_call: .; v_call: TRBV27; j_call: TRBJ1-5; clone_size: many; cdr3_length: 15; cdr3_aa: CASSPTPGGNQPQHF; cdr3_nt: TGTGCCAGCAGCCCCACCCCTGGGGGCAATCAGCCCCAGCATTTT
d_call: TRBD1; v_call: TRBV9; j_call: TRBJ2-2; clone_size: .; cdr3_length: 18; cdr3_aa: CASSAGARGQGSTGELFF; cdr3_nt: TGTGCCAGCAGCGCGGGGGCCCGGGGACAGGGGAGCACCGGGGAGCTGTTTTTT
d_call: .; v_call: TRBV28; j_call: TRBJ2-7; clone_size: .; cdr3_length: 14; cdr3_aa: CASSLRGRPSEQYF; cdr3_nt: TGTGCCAGCAGTTTGCGGGGTAGACCCTCCGAGCAGTACTTC
d_call: TRBD2; v_call: TRBV4-2; j_call: TRBJ2-7; clone_size: many; cdr3_length: 15; cdr3_aa: CASSQESGTSFEQYF; cdr3_nt: TGTGCCAGCAGCCAAGAGTCCGGGACTAGCTTCGAGCAGTACTTC
d_call: .; v_call: TRBV7-2; j_call: TRBJ2-5; clone_size: many; cdr3_length: 14; cdr3_aa: CASSLWPGLQTQYF; cdr3_nt: TGTGCCAGCAGCTTATGGCCAGGTCTACAGACCCAGTACTTC
d_call: TRBD2; v_call: TRBV20-1; j_call: TRBJ2-3; clone_size: many; cdr3_length: 16; cdr3_aa: CSATGLGGKHTDTQYF; cdr3_nt: TGCAGTGCCACCGGGCTGGGGGGGAAACACACAGATACGCAGTATTTT
d_call: TRBD1; v_call: TRBV5-1; j_call: TRBJ1-1; clone_size: few; cdr3_length: 16; cdr3_aa: CASSPRSRDRAPEAFF; cdr3_nt: TGCGCCAGCAGCCCCCGATCCCGGGACAGGGCGCCTGAAGCTTTCTTT
d_call: .; v_call: TRBV7-9; j_call: TRBJ1-3; clone_size: many; cdr3_length: 18; cdr3_aa: CASSFYRAFTSSGNTIYF; cdr3_nt: TGTGCCAGCAGCTTTTACAGGGCCTTTACTTCCTCTGGAAACACCATATATTTT
d_call: .; v_call: TRBV18; j_call: TRBJ1-2; clone_size: few; cdr3_length: 14; cdr3_aa: CASSPRRFDYGYTF; cdr3_nt: TGTGCCAGCTCACCTCGAAGGTTCGACTATGGCTACACCTTC
d_call: TRBD2; v_call: TRBV18; j_call: TRBJ2-1; clone_size: many; cdr3_length: 15; cdr3_aa: CASSPPGLAPHEQFF; cdr3_nt: TGTGCCAGCTCACCACCGGGACTAGCGCCCCATGAGCAGTTCTTC
d_call: .; v_call: TRBV5-1; j_call: TRBJ2-5; clone_size: many; cdr3_length: 15; cdr3_aa: CASSSAGRAGETQYF; cdr3_nt: TGCGCCAGCAGCTCCGCCGGCAGGGCTGGGGAGACCCAGTACTTC
d_call: .; v_call: TRBV10-2; j_call: TRBJ1-4; clone_size: .; cdr3_length: 14; cdr3_aa: CASSRDRANEKLFF; cdr3_nt: TGCGCCAGCAGCCGGGACCGGGCTAATGAAAAACTGTTTTTT
d_call: TRBD1; v_call: TRBV28; j_call: TRBJ2-7; clone_size: once; cdr3_length: 15; cdr3_aa: CASTTPQDRTYEQYF; cdr3_nt: TGTGCCAGCACCACACCCCAGGACAGGACCTACGAGCAGTACTTC
d_call: .; v_call: TRBV6-1; j_call: TRBJ2-7; clone_size: many; cdr3_length: 12; cdr3_aa: CASRTYLGEQYF; cdr3_nt: TGTGCCAGCAGGACATACTTAGGGGAGCAGTACTTC
d_call: TRBD1; v_call: TRBV4-3; j_call: TRBJ2-3; clone_size: once; cdr3_length: 17; cdr3_aa: CASSQVSGGVQTDTQYF; cdr3_nt: TGCGCCAGCAGCCAAGTCTCAGGGGGCGTTCAAACAGATACGCAGTATTTT
d_call: TRBD2; v_call: TRBV30; j_call: TRBJ2-4; clone_size: .; cdr3_length: 11; cdr3_aa: CAWSVSGGLVF; cdr3_nt: TGTGCCTGGAGTGTTAGCGGGGGCCTAGTCTTC
d_call: .; v_call: TRBV20-1; j_call: TRBJ1-6; clone_size: .; cdr3_length: 14; cdr3_aa: CSAMDTSYNSPLHF; cdr3_nt: TGCAGTGCGATGGACACCTCCTATAATTCACCCCTCCACTTT